Given below is one T cell receptor (beta chain) in context. MiXCR was run by TCRdb on the 5' RACE reads, yielding one entry per CDR3 protein. The sample has about 530,000 distinct CDR3 sequences, roughly 15% seen once. This record comes from a study of identical twins. Germline V gene data show CDR1 as SNHLY and CDR2 as FYNNEI. The CDR3 covers 14 residues. Trimming removed 5 bases at V and 4 bases at J, with 15 bases between. These data were likewise used in another study, on yellow fever vaccine responses in identical twins.

The chain links TRBV2 to TRBJ2-7; D might be TRBD1 (6 bases). Sequenced sample: CD4+ T cells sorted from blood. The receptor's source is a woman aged 18-29 years in good health. The CDR3: CASSSTGGTYEQYF. The CDR3 DNA reads TGTGCCAGCAGTTCGACAGGCGGTACGTACGAGCAGTACTTC.